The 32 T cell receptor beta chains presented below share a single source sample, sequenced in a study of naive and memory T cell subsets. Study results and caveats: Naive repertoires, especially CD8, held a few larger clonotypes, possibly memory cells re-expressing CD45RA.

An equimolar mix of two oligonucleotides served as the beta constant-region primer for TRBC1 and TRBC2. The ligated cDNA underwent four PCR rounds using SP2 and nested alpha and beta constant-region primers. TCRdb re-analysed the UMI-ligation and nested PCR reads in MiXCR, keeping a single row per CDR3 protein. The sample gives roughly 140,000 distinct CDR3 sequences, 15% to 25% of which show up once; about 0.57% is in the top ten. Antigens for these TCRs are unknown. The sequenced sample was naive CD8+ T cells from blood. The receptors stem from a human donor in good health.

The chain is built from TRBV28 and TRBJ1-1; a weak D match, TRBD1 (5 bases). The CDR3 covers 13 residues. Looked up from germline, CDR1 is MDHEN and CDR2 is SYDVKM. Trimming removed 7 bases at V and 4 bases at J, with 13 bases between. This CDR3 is CASTLPGGTEAFF. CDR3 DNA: TGTGCCAGCACCCTACCTGGGGGCACTGAAGCTTTCTTT.

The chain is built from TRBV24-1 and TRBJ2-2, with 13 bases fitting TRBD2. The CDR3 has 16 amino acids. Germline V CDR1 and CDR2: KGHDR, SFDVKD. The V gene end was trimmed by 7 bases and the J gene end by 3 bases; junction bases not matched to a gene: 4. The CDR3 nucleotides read TGTGCCACCAGCGGGACTAGCGGGATGCACACCGGGGAGCTGTTTTTT. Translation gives CATSGTSGMHTGELFF.

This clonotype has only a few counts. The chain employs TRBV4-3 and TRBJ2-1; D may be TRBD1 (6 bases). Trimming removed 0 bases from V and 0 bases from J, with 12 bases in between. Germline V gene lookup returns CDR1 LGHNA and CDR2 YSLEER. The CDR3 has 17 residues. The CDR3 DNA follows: TGCGCCAGCAGCCAAGACCGAGGGGGAAACTCCTACAATGAGCAGTTCTTC. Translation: CASSQDRGGNSYNEQFF.

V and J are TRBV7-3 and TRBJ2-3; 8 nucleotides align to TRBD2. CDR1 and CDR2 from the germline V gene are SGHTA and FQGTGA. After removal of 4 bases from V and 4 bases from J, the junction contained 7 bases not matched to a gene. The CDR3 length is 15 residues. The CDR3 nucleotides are TGTGCCAGCAGCTCCATCAGCGGGAGATCAGATACGCAGTATTTT. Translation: CASSSISGRSDTQYF.

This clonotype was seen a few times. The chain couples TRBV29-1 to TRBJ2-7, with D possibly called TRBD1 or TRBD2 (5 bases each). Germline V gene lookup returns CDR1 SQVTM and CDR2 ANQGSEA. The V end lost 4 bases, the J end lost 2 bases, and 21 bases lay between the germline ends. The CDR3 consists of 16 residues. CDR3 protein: CSVALLWGRETYEQYF. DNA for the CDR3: TGCAGCGTTGCATTGCTTTGGGGACGAGAAACCTACGAGCAGTACTTC.

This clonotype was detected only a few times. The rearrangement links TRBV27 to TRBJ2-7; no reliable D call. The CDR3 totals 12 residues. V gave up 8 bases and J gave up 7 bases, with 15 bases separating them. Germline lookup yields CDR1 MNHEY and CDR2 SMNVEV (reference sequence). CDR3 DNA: TGTGCCAGCGGCCCTGGGGTACTAGAGCAGTACTTC. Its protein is CASGPGVLEQYF.

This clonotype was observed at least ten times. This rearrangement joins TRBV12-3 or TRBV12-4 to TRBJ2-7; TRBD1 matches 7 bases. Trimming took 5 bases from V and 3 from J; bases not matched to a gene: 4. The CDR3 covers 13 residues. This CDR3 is CASSPDRVYEQYF. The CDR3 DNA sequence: TGTGCCAGCAGTCCAGACAGGGTCTACGAGCAGTACTTC.

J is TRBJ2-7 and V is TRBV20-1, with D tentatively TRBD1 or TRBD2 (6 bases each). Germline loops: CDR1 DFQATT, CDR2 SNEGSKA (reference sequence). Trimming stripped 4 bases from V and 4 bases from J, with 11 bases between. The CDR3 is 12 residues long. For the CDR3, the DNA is TGCAGTGCTAAAGGGGGGCCATACGAGCAGTACTTC. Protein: CSAKGGPYEQYF.

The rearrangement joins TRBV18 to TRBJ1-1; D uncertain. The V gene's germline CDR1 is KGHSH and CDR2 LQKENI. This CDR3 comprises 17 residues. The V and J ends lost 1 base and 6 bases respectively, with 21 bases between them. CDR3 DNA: TGTGCCAGCTCACCACGGCAGGCCTTAGTTTCACCAGCTGAAGCTTTCTTT. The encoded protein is CASSPRQALVSPAEAFF.

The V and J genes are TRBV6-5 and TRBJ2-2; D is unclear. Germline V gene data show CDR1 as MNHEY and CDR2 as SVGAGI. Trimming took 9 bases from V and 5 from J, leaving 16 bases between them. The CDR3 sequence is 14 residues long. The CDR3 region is CASWVGGRTGELFF. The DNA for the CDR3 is TGTGCCAGTTGGGTTGGTGGGCGAACCGGGGAGCTGTTTTTT.

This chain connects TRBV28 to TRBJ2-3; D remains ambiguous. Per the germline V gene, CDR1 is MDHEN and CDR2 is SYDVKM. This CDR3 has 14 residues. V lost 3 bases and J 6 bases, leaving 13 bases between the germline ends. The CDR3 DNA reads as TGTGCCAGCAGTTTCTCCTCACGTGGGGATACGCAGTATTTT. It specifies CASSFSSRGDTQYF.

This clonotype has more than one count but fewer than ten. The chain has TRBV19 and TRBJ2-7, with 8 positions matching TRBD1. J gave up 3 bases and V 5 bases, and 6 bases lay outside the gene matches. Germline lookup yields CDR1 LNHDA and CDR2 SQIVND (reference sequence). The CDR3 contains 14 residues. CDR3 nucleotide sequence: TGTGCCAGTAGTGCCGCCGGGACAGGCTACGAGCAGTACTTC. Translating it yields CASSAAGTGYEQYF.

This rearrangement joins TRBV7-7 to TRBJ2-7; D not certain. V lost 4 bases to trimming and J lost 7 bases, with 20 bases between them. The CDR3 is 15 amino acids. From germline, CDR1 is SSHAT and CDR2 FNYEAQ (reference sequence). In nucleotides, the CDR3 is TGTGCCAGCAGCTCCGGTCCAAGTGGTCTTGTTGAGCAGTACTTC. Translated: CASSSGPSGLVEQYF.

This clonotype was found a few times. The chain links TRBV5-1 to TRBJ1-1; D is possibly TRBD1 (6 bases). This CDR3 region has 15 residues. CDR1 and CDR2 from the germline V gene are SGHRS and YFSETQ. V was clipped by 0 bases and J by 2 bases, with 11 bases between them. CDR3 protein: CASSLARGRNTEAFF. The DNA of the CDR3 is TGCGCCAGCAGCTTGGCCCGGGGGCGAAACACTGAAGCTTTCTTT.

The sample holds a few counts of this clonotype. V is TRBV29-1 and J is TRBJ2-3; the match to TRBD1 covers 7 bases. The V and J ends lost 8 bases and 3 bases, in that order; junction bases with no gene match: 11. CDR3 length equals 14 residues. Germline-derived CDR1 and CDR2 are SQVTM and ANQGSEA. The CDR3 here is CSIQQGDITDTQYF. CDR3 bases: TGCAGCATACAGCAGGGGGATATAACAGATACGCAGTATTTT.

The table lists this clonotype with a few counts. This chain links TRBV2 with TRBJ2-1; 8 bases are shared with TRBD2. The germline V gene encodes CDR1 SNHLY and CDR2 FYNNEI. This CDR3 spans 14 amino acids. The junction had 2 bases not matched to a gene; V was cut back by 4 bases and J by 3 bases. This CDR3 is CASSVGTSYNEQFF. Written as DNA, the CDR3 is TGTGCCAGCAGTGTCGGGACTAGCTACAATGAGCAGTTCTTC.

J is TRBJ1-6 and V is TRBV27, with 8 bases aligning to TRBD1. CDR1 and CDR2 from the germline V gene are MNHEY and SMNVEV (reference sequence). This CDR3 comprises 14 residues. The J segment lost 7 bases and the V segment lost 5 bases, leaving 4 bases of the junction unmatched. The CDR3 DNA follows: TGTGCCAGCAGTCGCAGGGGGCAAAATTCACCCCTCCACTTT. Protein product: CASSRRGQNSPLHF.

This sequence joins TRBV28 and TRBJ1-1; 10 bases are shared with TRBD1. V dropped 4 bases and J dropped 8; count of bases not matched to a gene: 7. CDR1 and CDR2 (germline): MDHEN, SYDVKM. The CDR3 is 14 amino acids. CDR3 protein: CASSYDRGRSEAFF. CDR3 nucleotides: TGTGCCAGCAGTTATGACAGGGGGCGTTCGGAAGCTTTCTTT.

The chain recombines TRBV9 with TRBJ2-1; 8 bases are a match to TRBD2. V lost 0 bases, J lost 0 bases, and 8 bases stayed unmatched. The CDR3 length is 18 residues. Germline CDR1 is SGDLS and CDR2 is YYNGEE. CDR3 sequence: CASSVVADGRASYNEQFF. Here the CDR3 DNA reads TGTGCCAGCAGCGTAGTAGCGGACGGGAGGGCCTCCTACAATGAGCAGTTCTTC.

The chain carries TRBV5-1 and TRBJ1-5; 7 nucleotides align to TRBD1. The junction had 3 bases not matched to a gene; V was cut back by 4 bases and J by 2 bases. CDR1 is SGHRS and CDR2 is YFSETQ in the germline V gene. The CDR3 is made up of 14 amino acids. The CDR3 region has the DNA TGCGCCAGCAGCCAGACAGGGCGCAATCAGCCCCAGCATTTT. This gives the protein CASSQTGRNQPQHF.

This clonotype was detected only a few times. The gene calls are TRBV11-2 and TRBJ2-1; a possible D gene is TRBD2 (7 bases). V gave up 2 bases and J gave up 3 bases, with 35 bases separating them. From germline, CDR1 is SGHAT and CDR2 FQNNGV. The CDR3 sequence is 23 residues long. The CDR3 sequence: CASSLSPSNRTRIWEQGYNEQFF. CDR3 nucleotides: TGTGCCAGCAGCTTATCCCCATCTAACCGGACTAGAATATGGGAACAGGGCTACAATGAGCAGTTCTTC.

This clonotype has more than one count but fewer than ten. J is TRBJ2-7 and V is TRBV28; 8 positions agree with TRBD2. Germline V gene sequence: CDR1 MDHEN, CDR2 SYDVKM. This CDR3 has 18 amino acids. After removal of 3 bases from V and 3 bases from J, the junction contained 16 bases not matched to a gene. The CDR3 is CASSFQTGGPNLVYEQYF. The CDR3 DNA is TGTGCCAGCAGTTTCCAAACGGGAGGGCCTAATCTAGTCTACGAGCAGTACTTC. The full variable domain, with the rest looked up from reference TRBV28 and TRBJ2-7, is DVKVTQSSRYLVKRTGEKVFLECVQDMDHENMFWYRQDPGLGLRLIYFSYDVKMKEKGDIPEGYSVSREKKERFSLILESASTNQTSMYLCASSFQTGGPNLVYEQYFGPGTRLTVT.

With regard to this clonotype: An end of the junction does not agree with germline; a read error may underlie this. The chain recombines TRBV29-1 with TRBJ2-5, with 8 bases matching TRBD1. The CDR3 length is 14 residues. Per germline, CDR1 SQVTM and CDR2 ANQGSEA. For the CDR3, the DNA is TGCTGCGTTGAAGACAGGGGCCGCCGAGAGACCCAGTACTTC. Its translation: CCVEDRGRRETQYF. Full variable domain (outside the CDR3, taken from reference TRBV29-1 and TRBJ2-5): SAVISQKPSRDICQRGTSLTIQCQVDSQVTMMFWYRQQPGQSLTLIATANQGSEATYESGFVIDKFPISRPNLTFSTLTVSNMSPEDSSIYLCCVEDRGRRETQYFGPGTRLLVL.

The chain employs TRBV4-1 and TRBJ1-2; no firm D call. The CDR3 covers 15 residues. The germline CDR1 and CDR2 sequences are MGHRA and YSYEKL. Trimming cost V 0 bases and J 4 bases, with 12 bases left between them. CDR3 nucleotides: TGCGCCAGCAGCCAAGATTCGGCCCCTCTCTATGGCTACACCTTC. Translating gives CASSQDSAPLYGYTF.

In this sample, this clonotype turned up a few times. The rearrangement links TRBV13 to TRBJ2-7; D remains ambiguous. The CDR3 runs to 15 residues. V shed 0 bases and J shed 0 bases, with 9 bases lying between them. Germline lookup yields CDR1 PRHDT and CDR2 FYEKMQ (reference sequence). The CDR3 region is CASSLGQFSSYEQYF. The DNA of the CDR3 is TGTGCCAGCAGCTTAGGCCAATTCAGCTCCTACGAGCAGTACTTC.

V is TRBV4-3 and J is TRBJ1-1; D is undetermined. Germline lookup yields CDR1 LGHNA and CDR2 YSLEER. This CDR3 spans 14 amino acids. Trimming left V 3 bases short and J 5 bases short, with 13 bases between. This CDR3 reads CASSQETDGTEAFF. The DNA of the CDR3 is TGCGCCAGCAGCCAGGAAACGGACGGGACTGAAGCTTTCTTT.

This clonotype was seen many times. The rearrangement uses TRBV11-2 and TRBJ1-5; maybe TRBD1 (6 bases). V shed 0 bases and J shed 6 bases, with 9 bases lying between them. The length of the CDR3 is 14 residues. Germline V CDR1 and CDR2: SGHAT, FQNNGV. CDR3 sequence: CASSLDTGIQPQHF. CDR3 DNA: TGTGCCAGCAGCTTAGACACAGGGATTCAGCCCCAGCATTTT.

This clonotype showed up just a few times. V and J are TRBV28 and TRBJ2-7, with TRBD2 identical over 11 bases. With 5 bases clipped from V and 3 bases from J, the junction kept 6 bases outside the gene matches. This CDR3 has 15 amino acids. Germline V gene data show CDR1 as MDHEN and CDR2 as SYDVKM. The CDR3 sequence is CASSPSGRPYYEQYF. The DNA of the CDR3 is TGTGCCAGCAGTCCTAGCGGGAGGCCCTACTACGAGCAGTACTTC.

The CDR3 DNA sequence: TGTGCCAGCAGTCCTTGGAGGGGAGAGACCCAGTACTTC. It is translated as CASSPWRGETQYF. V gene TRBV27 combines with J gene TRBJ2-5; D might be TRBD2 (6 bases). The CDR3 spans 13 residues. Trimming pared 5 bases from V and 4 bases from J, leaving 11 bases between. The germline CDR1 and CDR2 sequences are MNHEY and SMNVEV (reference sequence).

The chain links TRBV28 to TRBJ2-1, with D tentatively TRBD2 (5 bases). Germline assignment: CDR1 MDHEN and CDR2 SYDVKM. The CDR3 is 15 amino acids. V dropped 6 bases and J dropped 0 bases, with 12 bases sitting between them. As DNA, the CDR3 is TGTGCCAGCAGCCCCCAGCGGAGCTCCTACAATGAGCAGTTCTTC. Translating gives CASSPQRSSYNEQFF.

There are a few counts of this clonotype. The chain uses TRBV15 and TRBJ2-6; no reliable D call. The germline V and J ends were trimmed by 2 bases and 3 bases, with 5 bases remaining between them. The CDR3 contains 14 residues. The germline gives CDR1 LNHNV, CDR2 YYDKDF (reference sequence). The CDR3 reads CATSRTDGANVLTF. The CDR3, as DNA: TGTGCCACCAGCAGAACGGATGGGGCCAACGTCCTGACTTTC. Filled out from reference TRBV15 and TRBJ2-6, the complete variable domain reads DAMVIQNPRYQVTQFGKPVTLSCSQTLNHNVMYWYQQKSSQAPKLLFHYYDKDFNNEADTPDNFQSRRPNTSFCFLDIRSPGLGDTAMYLCATSRTDGANVLTFGAGSRLTVL.

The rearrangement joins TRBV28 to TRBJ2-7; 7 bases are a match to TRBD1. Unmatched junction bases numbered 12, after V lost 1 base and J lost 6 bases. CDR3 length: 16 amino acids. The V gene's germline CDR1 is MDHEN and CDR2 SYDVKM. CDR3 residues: CASSLSARRQGLEQYF. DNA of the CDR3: TGTGCCAGCAGTTTATCCGCAAGGAGACAGGGCCTCGAGCAGTACTTC.